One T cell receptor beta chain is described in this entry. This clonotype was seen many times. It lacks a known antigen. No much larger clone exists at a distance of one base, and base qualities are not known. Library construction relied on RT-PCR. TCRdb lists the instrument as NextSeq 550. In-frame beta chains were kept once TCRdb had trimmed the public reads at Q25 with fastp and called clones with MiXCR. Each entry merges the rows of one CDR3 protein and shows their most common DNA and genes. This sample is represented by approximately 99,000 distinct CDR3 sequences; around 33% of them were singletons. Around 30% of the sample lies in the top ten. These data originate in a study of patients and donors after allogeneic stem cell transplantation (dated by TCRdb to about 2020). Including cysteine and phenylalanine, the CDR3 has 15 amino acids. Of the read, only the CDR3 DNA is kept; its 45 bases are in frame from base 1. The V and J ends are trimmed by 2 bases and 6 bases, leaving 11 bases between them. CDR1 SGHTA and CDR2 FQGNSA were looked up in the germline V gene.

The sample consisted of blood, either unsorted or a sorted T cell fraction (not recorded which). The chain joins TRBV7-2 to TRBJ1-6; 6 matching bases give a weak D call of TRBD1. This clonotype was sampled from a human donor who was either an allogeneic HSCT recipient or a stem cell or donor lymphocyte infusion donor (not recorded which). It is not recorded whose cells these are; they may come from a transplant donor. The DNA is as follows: TGTGCCAGCAGCTTAAGGGCAGGGGCTAATTCACCCCTCCACTTT. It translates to CASSLRAGANSPLHF.